This T cell receptor (beta chain) stems from a study of blood T cell repertoires in COVID-19. Study in general: Sample material is recorded as cDNA or gDNA derived from T cells, B-cell-depleted T cells, or PBMCs.

Exposed enrollees had met someone with a PCR-confirmed or clinician-diagnosed COVID-19 case at some point within the 2 weeks before study entry. The repertoire was sequenced with immunoSEQ multiplex PCR; TCRdb's copy has only in-frame clones and lacks some. The sample shows over 200,000 clones, over 75% of them seen only once. The CDR3 spans 17 residues. Germline CDR1 reads LGHDT; CDR2 reads YNNKEL (reference sequence). Trimming removed 0 bases from V and 0 bases from J, with 11 bases in between. The genes are TRBV3-1 (or the pseudogene TRBV3-2) and TRBJ2-2; TRBD1 might be the D (5 bases). The sequence was collected from a woman aged 25 to 39 who had been exposed to COVID-19. Sequenced input: PBMCs or T cells enriched from blood (not recorded which). CDR3: CASSQDRQTANTGELFF. In DNA, the CDR3 is TGTGCCAGCAGCCAAGATCGACAGACAGCGAACACCGGGGAGCTGTTTTTT.